The source of this TCR beta chain is a study of cytomegalovirus exposure and HLA in healthy donors. Trimming shortened V by 8 bases and J by 6 bases, and 16 bases separated the two germline ends. CDR3 length: 13 amino acids. The V gene's germline CDR1 is SGHVS and CDR2 FNYEAQ. A multiplex PCR was run with 60 Vbeta primers and 13 Jbeta primers. Data came from immunoSEQ multiplex PCR; TCRdb stores just in-frame clones and leaves some out. The sample contains fewer than 200,000 clones, roughly 87% of which appear only once. Notes on this clone: Antigen specificity is unknown.

Study-level results: Within an earlier analysis, most TCR beta V segments proved productive either about 90% or about 30% of the time. Later analysis demonstrated an association between a missense DCLRE1C variant and TCR beta V- and J-gene trimming.

The chain employs TRBV7-6 and TRBJ1-2; D perhaps matches TRBD1 (5 bases). This receptor was obtained from a girl in the first two years of life in good health and CMV-seronegative. Sequenced: PBMCs. CDR3 in DNA: TGTGCCAGCTCGGAGGGGCGATTGAATGGCTACACCTTC. Translating gives CASSEGRLNGYTF.